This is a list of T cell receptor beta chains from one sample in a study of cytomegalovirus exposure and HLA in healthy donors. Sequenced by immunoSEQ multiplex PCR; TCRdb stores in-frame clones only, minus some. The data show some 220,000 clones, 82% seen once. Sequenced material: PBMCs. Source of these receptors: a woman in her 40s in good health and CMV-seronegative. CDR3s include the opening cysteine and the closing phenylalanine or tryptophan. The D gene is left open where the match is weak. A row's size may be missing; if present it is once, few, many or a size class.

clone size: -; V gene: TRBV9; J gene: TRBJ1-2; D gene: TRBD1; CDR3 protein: CASSPSGGHGYTF; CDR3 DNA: TGTGCCAGCAGCCCATCAGGGGGCCATGGCTACACCTTC
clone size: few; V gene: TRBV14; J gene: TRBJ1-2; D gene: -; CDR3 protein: CASSQITGLKYGYTF; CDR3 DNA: TGTGCCAGCAGCCAGATTACGGGACTCAAGTATGGCTACACCTTC
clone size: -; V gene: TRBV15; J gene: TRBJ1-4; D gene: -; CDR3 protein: CATSTPLGGSEKLFF; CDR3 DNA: TGTGCCACCAGCACCCCGTTGGGGGGTAGTGAAAAACTGTTTTTT
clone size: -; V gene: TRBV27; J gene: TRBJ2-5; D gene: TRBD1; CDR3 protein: CASSAPGQGVETQYF; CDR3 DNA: TGTGCCAGCAGTGCTCCGGGACAGGGTGTGGAGACCCAGTACTTC
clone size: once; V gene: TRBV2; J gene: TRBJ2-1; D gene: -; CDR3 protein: CASTSDYREFF; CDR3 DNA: TGTGCCAGCACCTCGGACTACAGAGAGTTCTTC
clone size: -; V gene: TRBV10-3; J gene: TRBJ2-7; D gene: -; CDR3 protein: CAISEIDNSYEQYF; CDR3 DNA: TGTGCCATCAGTGAGATAGACAACTCCTACGAGCAGTACTTC
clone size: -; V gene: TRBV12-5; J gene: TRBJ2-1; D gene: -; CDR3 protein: CASGGGGGARYNEQFF; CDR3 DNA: TGTGCTAGTGGGGGGGGAGGCGGGGCGAGATACAATGAGCAGTTCTTC
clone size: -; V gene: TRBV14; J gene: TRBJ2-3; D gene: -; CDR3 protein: CASSRDLVDTQYF; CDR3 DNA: TGTGCCAGCAGCCGGGACTTGGTAGATACGCAGTATTTT
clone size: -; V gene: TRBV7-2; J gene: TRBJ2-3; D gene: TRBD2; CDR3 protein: CASSSRGSGGALDTQYF; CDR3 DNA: TGTGCCAGCAGCTCCCGGGGTAGCGGGGGGGCCCTAGATACGCAGTATTTT
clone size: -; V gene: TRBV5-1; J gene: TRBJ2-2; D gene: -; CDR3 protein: CASSVQANTGELFF; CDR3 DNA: TGCGCCAGCAGCGTGCAGGCGAACACCGGGGAGCTGTTTTTT
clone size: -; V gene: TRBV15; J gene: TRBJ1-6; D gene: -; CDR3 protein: CATSRDRGVNSPLHF; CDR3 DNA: TGTGCCACCAGCAGAGATCGGGGGGTGAATTCACCCCTCCACTTT
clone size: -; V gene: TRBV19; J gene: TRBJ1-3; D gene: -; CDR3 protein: CASKPGFSGNTIYF; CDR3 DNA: TGTGCCAGTAAACCAGGCTTCTCTGGAAACACCATATATTTT
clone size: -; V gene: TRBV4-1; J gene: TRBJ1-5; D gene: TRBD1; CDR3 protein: CASSQGQAISNQPQHF; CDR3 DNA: TGCGCCAGCAGCCAGGGACAGGCGATTAGCAATCAGCCCCAGCATTTT
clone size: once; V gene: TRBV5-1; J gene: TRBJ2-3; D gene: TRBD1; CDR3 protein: CASSPGTGTSTDTQYF; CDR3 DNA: TGCGCCAGCAGCCCGGGGACAGGGACTAGCACAGATACGCAGTATTTT
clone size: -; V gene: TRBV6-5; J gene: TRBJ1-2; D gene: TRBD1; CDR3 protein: CASTGTGGHGYTF; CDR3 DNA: TGTGCCAGCACCGGGACAGGGGGCCATGGCTACACCTTC
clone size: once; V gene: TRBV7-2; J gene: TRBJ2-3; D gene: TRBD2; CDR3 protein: CASSPPAGGADTQYF; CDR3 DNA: TGTGCCAGCAGCCCCCCAGCGGGGGGTGCAGATACGCAGTATTTT
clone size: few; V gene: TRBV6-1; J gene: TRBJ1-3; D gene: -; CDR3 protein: CASNAQAGNTIYF; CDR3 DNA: TGTGCCAGCAATGCCCAGGCGGGAAACACCATATATTTT
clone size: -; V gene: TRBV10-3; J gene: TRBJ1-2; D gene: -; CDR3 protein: CAISDQIPDYGYTF; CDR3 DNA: TGTGCCATCAGTGATCAGATCCCTGACTATGGCTACACCTTC
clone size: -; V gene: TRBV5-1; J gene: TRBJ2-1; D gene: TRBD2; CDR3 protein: CASSLNPGGENEQFF; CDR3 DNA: TGCGCCAGCAGCTTGAATCCGGGGGGGGAGAATGAGCAGTTCTTC
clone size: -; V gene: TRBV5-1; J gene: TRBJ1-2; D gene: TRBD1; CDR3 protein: CASSLPPGTGAGGYTF; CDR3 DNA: TGCGCCAGCAGCTTGCCTCCCGGGACAGGGGCGGGTGGCTACACCTTC
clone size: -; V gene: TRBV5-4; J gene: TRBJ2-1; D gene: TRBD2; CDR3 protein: CASSLGLAGGLFNEQFF; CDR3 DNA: TGTGCCAGCAGCTTGGGACTAGCGGGGGGGCTTTTTAATGAGCAGTTCTTC
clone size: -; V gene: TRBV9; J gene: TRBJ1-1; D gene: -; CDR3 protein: CASSGGEGGTEAFF; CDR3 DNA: TGTGCCAGCAGCGGAGGCGAGGGAGGGACTGAAGCTTTCTTT
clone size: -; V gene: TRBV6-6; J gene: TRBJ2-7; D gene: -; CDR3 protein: CASSYRSEQYF; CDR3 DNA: TGTGCCAGCAGTTACAGGAGCGAGCAGTACTTC
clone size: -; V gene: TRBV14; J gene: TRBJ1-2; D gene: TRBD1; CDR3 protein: CASSQAAGTGYYGYTF; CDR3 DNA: TGTGCCAGCAGCCAAGCCGCCGGGACAGGCTACTATGGCTACACCTTC
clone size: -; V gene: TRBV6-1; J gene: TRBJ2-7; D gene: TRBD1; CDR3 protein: CASSKPGQPYEQYF; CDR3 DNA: TGTGCCAGCAGTAAACCGGGACAGCCATACGAGCAGTACTTC
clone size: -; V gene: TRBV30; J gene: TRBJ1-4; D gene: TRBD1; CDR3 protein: CAWSVTAGGGEKLFF; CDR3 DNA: TGTGCCTGGAGTGTAACGGCAGGGGGTGGTGAAAAACTGTTTTTT
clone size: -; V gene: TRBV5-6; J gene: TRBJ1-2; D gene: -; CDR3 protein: CASSRTGPDYGYTF; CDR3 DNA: TGTGCCAGCAGTCGTACAGGGCCTGACTATGGCTACACCTTC
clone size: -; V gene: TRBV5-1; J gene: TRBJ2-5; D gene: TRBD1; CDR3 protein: CASSLGGTGEETQYF; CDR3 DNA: TGCGCCAGCAGCTTGGGGGGGACAGGAGAAGAGACCCAGTACTTC
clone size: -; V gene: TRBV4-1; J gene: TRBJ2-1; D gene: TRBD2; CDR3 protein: CASSRTGTSISGEQFF; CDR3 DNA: TGCGCCAGCAGCCGGACCGGGACTAGTATAAGTGGTGAGCAGTTCTTC
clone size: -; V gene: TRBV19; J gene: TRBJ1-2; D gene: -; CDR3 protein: CASSDRGLNGYTF; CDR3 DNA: TGTGCCAGTAGTGATAGGGGGTTGAATGGCTACACCTTC
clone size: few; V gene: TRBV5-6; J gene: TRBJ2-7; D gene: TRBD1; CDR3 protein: CASSSDRVSEQYF; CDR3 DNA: TGTGCCAGCAGTTCCGACAGGGTGTCCGAGCAGTACTTC
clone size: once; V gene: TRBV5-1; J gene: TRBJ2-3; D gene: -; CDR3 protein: CASSLVETDTQYF; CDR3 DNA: TGCGCCAGCAGCTTGGTCGAGACAGATACGCAGTATTTT
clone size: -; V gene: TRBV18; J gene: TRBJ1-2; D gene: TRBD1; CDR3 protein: CASSPGTGVYGYGYTF; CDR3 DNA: TGTGCCAGCTCACCCGGGACAGGGGTCTACGGCTATGGCTACACCTTC
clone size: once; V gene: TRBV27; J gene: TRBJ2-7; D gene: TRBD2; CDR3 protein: CASRGLASSYEQYF; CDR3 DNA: TGTGCCAGCAGGGGACTAGCTTCAAGCTACGAGCAGTACTTC
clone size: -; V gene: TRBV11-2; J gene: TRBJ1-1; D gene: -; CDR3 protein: CASHTTGGGRTEAFF; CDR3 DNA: TGTGCCAGCCACACAACGGGAGGGGGAAGGACTGAAGCTTTCTTT
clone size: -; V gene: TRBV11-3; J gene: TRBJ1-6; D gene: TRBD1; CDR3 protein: CASTSSGQGPLHF; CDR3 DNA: TGTGCCAGCACTTCCTCGGGACAGGGTCCCCTCCACTTT
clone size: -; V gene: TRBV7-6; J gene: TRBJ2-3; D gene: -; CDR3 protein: CASSSTLEGGTDTQYF; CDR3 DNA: TGTGCCAGCAGCTCTACCCTGGAAGGCGGGACAGATACGCAGTATTTT
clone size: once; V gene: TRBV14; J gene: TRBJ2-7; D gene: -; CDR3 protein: CASSQPGTTYEQYF; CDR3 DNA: TGTGCCAGCAGCCAGCCGGGGACAACCTACGAGCAGTACTTC
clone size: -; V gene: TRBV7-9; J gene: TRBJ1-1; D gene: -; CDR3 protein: CASSLADGSLNTEAFF; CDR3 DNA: TGTGCCAGCAGCTTAGCTGACGGGTCCCTAAACACTGAAGCTTTCTTT
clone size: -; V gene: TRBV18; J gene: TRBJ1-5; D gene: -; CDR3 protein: CASSPKAGSNQPQHF; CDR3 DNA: TGTGCCAGCTCACCCAAGGCAGGTAGCAATCAGCCCCAGCATTTT
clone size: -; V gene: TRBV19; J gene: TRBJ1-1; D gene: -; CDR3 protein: CASSNRVTEAFF; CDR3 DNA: TGTGCCAGTAGTAACAGGGTGACTGAAGCTTTCTTT
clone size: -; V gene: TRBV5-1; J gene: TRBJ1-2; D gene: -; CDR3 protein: CASSREGAGNYGYPF; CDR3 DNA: TGCGCCAGCAGCCGGGAAGGGGCGGGAAACTATGGCTACCCCTTC
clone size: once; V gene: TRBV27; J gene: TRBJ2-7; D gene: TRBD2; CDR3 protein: CASKNGEGSSYEQYF; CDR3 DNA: TGTGCCAGCAAAAACGGGGAGGGAAGCTCCTACGAGCAGTACTTC
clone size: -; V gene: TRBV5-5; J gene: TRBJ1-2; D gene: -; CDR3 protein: CASSLGVQGLITGYTF; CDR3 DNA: TGTGCCAGCAGCTTGGGTGTCCAGGGGTTAATTACCGGCTACACCTTC
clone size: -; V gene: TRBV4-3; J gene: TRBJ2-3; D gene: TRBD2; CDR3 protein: CASSHGTRGRDTQYF; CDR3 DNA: TGCGCCAGCAGCCATGGGACTAGAGGGAGAGATACGCAGTATTTT
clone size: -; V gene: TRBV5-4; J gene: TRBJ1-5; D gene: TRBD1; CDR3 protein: CASSPQGGQPQHF; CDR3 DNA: TGTGCCAGCAGTCCTCAGGGGGGACAGCCCCAGCATTTT
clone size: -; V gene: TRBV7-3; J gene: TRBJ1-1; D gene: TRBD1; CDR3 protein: CASSLTGGVNTEAFF; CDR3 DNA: TGTGCCAGCAGCTTGACAGGGGGGGTGAACACTGAAGCTTTCTTT
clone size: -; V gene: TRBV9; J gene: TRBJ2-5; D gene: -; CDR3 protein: CASSAQGFGNQETQYF; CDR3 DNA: TGTGCCAGCAGCGCACAGGGTTTTGGGAATCAAGAGACCCAGTACTTC
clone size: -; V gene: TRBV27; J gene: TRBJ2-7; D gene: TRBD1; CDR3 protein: CASSLGGGTGVYEQYF; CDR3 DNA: TGTGCCAGCAGTTTAGGTGGAGGAACAGGGGTCTACGAGCAGTACTTC
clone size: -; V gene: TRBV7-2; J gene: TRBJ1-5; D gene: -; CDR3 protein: CASSLMGGHYSNQPQHF; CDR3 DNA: TGTGCCAGCAGCTTAATGGGTGGGCATTATAGCAATCAGCCCCAGCATTTT
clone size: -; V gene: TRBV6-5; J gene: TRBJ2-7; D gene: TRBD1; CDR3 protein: CASSRGTVPSYEQYF; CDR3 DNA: TGTGCCAGCAGTAGAGGGACAGTGCCCTCCTACGAGCAGTACTTC
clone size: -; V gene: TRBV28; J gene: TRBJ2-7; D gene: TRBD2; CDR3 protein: CASSRPSGGLYEQYF; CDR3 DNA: TGTGCCAGCAGCAGACCTAGCGGGGGGTTGTACGAGCAGTACTTC
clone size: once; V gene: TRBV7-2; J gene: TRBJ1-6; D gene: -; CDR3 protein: CASSLALGGYSPLHF; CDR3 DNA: TGTGCCAGCAGCTTAGCGCTGGGGGGATATTCACCCCTCCACTTT